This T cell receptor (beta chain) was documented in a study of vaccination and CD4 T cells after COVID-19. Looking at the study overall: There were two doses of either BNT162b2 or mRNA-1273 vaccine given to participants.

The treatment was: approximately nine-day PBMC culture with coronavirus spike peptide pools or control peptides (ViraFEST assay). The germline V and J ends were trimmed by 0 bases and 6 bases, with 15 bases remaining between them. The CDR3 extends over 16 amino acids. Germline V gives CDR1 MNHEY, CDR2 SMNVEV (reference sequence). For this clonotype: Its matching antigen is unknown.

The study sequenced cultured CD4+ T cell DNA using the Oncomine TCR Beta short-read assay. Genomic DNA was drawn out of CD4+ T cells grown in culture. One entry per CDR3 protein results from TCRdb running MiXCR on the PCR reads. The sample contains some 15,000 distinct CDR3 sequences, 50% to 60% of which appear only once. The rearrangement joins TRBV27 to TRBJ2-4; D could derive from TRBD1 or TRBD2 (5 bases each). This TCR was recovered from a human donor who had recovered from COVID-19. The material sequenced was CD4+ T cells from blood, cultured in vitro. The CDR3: CASSLSSGTFRNIQYF. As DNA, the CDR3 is TGTGCCAGCAGTTTATCCTCCGGGACCTTCCGAAACATTCAGTACTTC.